Presented here are 21 T cell receptor beta chains from one specimen sequenced in a study of blood T cell repertoires in COVID-19. Only in-frame clones appear in the TCRdb table, and some are missing; sequencing was by immunoSEQ multiplex PCR. The sample lists about 210,000 clones, roughly 84% occurring once. Material for sequencing was peripheral blood. The receptor set was obtained from a woman aged 80 or over with acute or convalescent COVID-19.

V is TRBV24-1 and J is TRBJ2-3, with no clear D. Trimming took 4 bases from V and 8 from J, leaving 15 bases between them. Germline values: CDR1 KGHDR, CDR2 SFDVKD. There are 14 residues in the CDR3. This CDR3 is CATSESTRPGTQYF. As DNA, the CDR3 is TGTGCCACCAGTGAATCCACCCGTCCGGGTACGCAGTATTTT.

The chain carries TRBV18 and TRBJ1-1; D is perhaps TRBD1 (5 bases). V was shortened by 0 bases and J by 3 bases, with 11 bases between the two germline ends. CDR1 is KGHSH, CDR2 LQKENI, per germline. This CDR3 contains 15 residues. CDR3 sequence: CASSPPLDTYTEAFF. The CDR3 DNA is TGTGCCAGCTCACCACCTTTGGACACATACACTGAAGCTTTCTTT.

The genes are TRBV15 and TRBJ2-7, with D maybe TRBD1 (6 bases). The germline gives CDR1 LNHNV, CDR2 YYDKDF (reference sequence). V lost 1 base and J lost 2, with 9 bases in between. The CDR3 consists of 14 residues. For the CDR3, the DNA is TGTGCCACCAGCAGAGGGCAGGGGACCTACGAGCAGTACTTC. It is translated as CATSRGQGTYEQYF. Supplemented by reference TRBV15 and TRBJ2-7, the full variable domain reads DAMVIQNPRYQVTQFGKPVTLSCSQTLNHNVMYWYQQKSSQAPKLLFHYYDKDFNNEADTPDNFQSRRPNTSFCFLDIRSPGLGDTAMYLCATSRGQGTYEQYFGPGTRLTVT.

The V and J genes are TRBV5-8 and TRBJ1-1; D gene ambiguous. Trimming cost V 2 bases and J 1 base, with 15 bases left between them. The CDR3 totals 16 residues. The germline gives CDR1 SGHTS, CDR2 YDEGEE. The CDR3 DNA is TGTGCCAGCAGCTTTAGGAGAATTACGGGGAACACTGAAGCTTTCTTT. Amino acid sequence: CASSFRRITGNTEAFF.

The J gene is TRBJ1-1, the V gene TRBV7-2, with 8 bases that match TRBD1. Germline values: CDR1 SGHTA, CDR2 FQGNSA. After removal of 5 bases from V and 4 bases from J, the junction contained 15 bases not matched to a gene. The CDR3 contains 17 residues. In nucleotides, the CDR3 is TGTGCCAGCAGCCCGGCCGGGTCAGGGGGCGGGAGCACTGAAGCTTTCTTT. Translating it yields CASSPAGSGGGSTEAFF.

The chain recombines TRBV3-1 (or the pseudogene TRBV3-2) with TRBJ2-7; 9 bases are shared with TRBD2. V lost 3 bases to trimming and J lost 3 bases; unmatched junction nucleotides: 3. Germline loops: CDR1 LGHDT, CDR2 YNNKEL (reference sequence). CDR3 length equals 14 residues. For the CDR3, the DNA is TGTGCCAGCAGCCAGGGACTAGCAGGCTACGAGCAGTACTTC. It yields the protein CASSQGLAGYEQYF.

The V gene is TRBV7-3, the J gene TRBJ1-1; 7 bases are shared with TRBD1. The V gene's germline CDR1 is SGHTA and CDR2 FQGTGA. The CDR3 has 15 residues. V was clipped by 0 bases and J by 0 bases; unmatched bases: 1. CDR3 loop: CASSLTGGMNTEAFF. CDR3 coding DNA: TGTGCCAGCAGCTTAACAGGGGGCATGAACACTGAAGCTTTCTTT.

The gene calls are TRBV24-1 and TRBJ2-3; 9 nucleotides line up with TRBD2. This CDR3 is built from 16 residues. Trimming removed 4 bases from V and 0 bases from J; junction bases left unmatched: 4. CDR1 and CDR2 (germline): KGHDR, SFDVKD. This chain's CDR3 is CATSEETSGSTDTQYF. CDR3 bases: TGTGCCACCAGTGAAGAAACTAGCGGGAGCACAGATACGCAGTATTTT.

Comments on this clone: Mismatch with germline at one junction end may stem from a read error. V gene TRBV7-7 combines with J gene TRBJ2-3, with 11 bases matching TRBD2. CDR3 length: 15 amino acids. Per germline, CDR1 SSHAT and CDR2 FNYEAQ (reference sequence). The CDR3 reads CASSPLAGGTDTQYF. The CDR3 DNA reads as TGTGCTAGCAGCCCACTAGCGGGGGGCACAGATACGCAGTATTTT.

This chain uses TRBV19 with TRBJ1-1, with D hard to call. Germline V gene data show CDR1 as LNHDA and CDR2 as SQIVND (reference sequence). The V end was cut by 5 bases, the J end by 1 base, with 8 bases between. The CDR3 sequence is 13 residues long. The CDR3 loop is CASSALGNTEAFF. The DNA for the CDR3 is TGTGCCAGTAGTGCCCTAGGGAACACTGAAGCTTTCTTT.

This clone was observed at least ten times. J is TRBJ2-7 and V is TRBV27; D uncertain. Germline loops: CDR1 MNHEY, CDR2 SMNVEV (reference sequence). V was pared by 4 bases and J by 7 bases, with 17 bases between. The CDR3 runs 14 residues. The CDR3 loop reads CASSSRSLFDEQYF. As DNA, the CDR3 is TGTGCCAGCAGTTCTAGATCCCTGTTTGATGAGCAGTACTTC.

The V call is TRBV7-2, the J call TRBJ1-4; maybe TRBD1 (5 bases). The germline V gene encodes CDR1 SGHTA and CDR2 FQGNSA. This CDR3 contains 16 residues. V was cut by 0 bases and J by 4 bases, with 12 bases left in between. CDR3 coding DNA: TGTGCCAGCAGCTTAGCCGGGGGGTTTGGTAATGAAAAACTGTTTTTT. As protein: CASSLAGGFGNEKLFF.

The J gene is TRBJ2-3, the V gene TRBV5-4; TRBD2 matches 8 bases. After removal of 6 bases from V and 5 bases from J, the junction contained 11 bases not matched to a gene. The CDR3 loop spans 15 amino acids. CDR1 SGHNT and CDR2 YYREEE come from the germline V gene (reference sequence). CDR3 sequence (DNA): TGTGCCAGCACCCCTAAGCGGGGGAGGATAGATACGCAGTATTTT. Its translation is CASTPKRGRIDTQYF.

This clone turned up a few times. The genes are TRBV7-6 and TRBJ1-1, with 10 bases aligning to TRBD1. Germline V lookup: CDR1 SGHVS, CDR2 FNYEAQ. CDR3 length: 16 amino acids. Trimming cost V 4 bases and J 4 bases; bases outside gene matches: 9. This chain's CDR3 is CASSSWTGGRVTEAFF. The CDR3 bases are TGTGCCAGCAGCTCCTGGACAGGGGGTAGGGTCACTGAAGCTTTCTTT.

The V and J genes are TRBV5-1 and TRBJ1-1; D unresolved. The CDR3 contains 15 residues. The V end was cut by 0 bases, the J end by 1 base, with 10 bases between. The germline V gene has CDR1 SGHRS and CDR2 YFSETQ. Here the CDR3 reads CASSLVSEGNTEAFF. Written as DNA, the CDR3 is TGCGCCAGCAGCTTGGTCTCTGAGGGGAACACTGAAGCTTTCTTT.

The rearrangement joins TRBV5-4 to TRBJ1-4; 8 bases agree with TRBD1. V lost 1 base, J lost 7 bases, and 6 bases stayed unmatched. Germline V lookup: CDR1 SGHNT, CDR2 YYREEE (reference sequence). CDR3 size: 15 residues. The CDR3 reads CASSLPSGGSEKLFF. The CDR3 DNA reads as TGTGCCAGCAGCTTGCCTTCAGGGGGCTCTGAAAAACTGTTTTTT.

The chain carries TRBV10-1 and TRBJ2-1; TRBD1 matches 10 bases. Germline V gene lookup returns CDR1 WNHNN and CDR2 SYGVQD (reference sequence). The J segment lost 4 bases and the V segment lost 6 bases, leaving 6 bases of the junction unmatched. The CDR3 loop spans 15 amino acids. CDR3 protein: CASSNGQGGYNEQFF. The CDR3 nucleotides read TGCGCCAGCAGCAACGGACAGGGGGGGTACAATGAGCAGTTCTTC.

As for this clone: Mismatch with germline at one junction end may stem from a read error. The chain uses TRBV24-1 and TRBJ2-1, with 10 bases fitting TRBD1. The CDR3 is 17 residues long. The germline V gene has CDR1 KGHDR and CDR2 SFDVKD. Here the CDR3 DNA reads TGTGCCACCAGTAATTTCCCCGGGACAGGGGCCAACAATGAGCAGTTCTTC. Translation: CATSNFPGTGANNEQFF.

The V call is TRBV11-2, the J call TRBJ1-1; D possibly corresponds to TRBD1 (5 bases). With 0 bases removed from V and 3 bases from J, the gap between germline ends came to 14 bases. The germline V gene encodes CDR1 SGHAT and CDR2 FQNNGV. The CDR3 consists of 16 residues. The CDR3 spells CASSLDRGMGDTEAFF. The CDR3 DNA follows: TGTGCCAGCAGCTTAGATCGGGGGATGGGGGACACTGAAGCTTTCTTT. The full variable domain, completed using reference TRBV11-2 and TRBJ1-1, is EAGVAQSPRYKIIEKRQSVAFWCNPISGHATLYWYQQILGQGPKLLIQFQNNGVVDDSQLPKDRFSAERLKGVDSTLKIQPAKLEDSAVYLCASSLDRGMGDTEAFFGQGTRLTVV.

The chain links TRBV4-3 to TRBJ2-1, with a weak D call TRBD2 (6 bases). V lost 1 base and J 0 bases, leaving 16 bases between the germline ends. This CDR3 spans 18 amino acids. Germline assignment: CDR1 LGHNA and CDR2 YSLEER. In DNA form, the CDR3 reads TGCGCCAGCAGCCAAGCTCTCGCGGCTAGCGCCTCCTACAATGAGCAGTTCTTC. This sequence encodes CASSQALAASASYNEQFF.

The gene calls are TRBV7-3 and TRBJ1-1; 7 bases align to TRBD1. V lost 3 bases and J lost 1; bases outside the gene matches: 2. The V gene's germline CDR1 is SGHTA and CDR2 FQGTGA. CDR3 size: 14 residues. CDR3 region: CASSLTGRNTEAFF. For the CDR3, the DNA is TGTGCCAGCAGCTTGACAGGGAGGAACACTGAAGCTTTCTTT.